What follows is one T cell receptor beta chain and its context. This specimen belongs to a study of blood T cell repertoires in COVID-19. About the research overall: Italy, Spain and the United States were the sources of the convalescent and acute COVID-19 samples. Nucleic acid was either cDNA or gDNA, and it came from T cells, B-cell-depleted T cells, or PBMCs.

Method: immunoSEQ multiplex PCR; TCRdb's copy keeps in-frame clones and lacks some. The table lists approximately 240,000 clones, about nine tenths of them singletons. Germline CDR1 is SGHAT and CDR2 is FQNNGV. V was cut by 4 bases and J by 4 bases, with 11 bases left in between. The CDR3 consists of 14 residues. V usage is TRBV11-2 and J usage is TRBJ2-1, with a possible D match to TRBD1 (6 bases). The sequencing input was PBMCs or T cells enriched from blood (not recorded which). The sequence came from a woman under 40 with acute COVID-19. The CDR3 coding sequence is TGTGCCAGCAGCTCCCTTACAGGGTACAATGAGCAGTTCTTC. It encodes CASSSLTGYNEQFF.